The 17 T cell receptor beta chains below come from one sample, sequenced in a study of neoadjuvant nivolumab and ipilimumab in lung cancer. TCRdb's table, derived via immunoSEQ multiplex PCR, lists solely in-frame clones and lacks some. The sample lists tens of thousands of clones, 82% occurring once. Specimen: tumor tissue, collected after neoadjuvant nivolumab, alone or with ipilimumab, at or shortly before surgery. These receptors were taken from an adult with non-small cell lung cancer.

V gene TRBV30 combines with J gene TRBJ1-5; tentative D call: TRBD1 (5 bases). Per germline, CDR1 GTSNPN and CDR2 SVGIG (reference sequence). V shed 2 bases and J shed 6 bases, with 8 bases lying between them. This CDR3 has 12 amino acids. CDR3 sequence reads: CAWSQGAQPQHF. CDR3 in DNA: TGTGCCTGGAGTCAGGGAGCTCAGCCCCAGCATTTT.

The J gene is TRBJ2-5, the V gene TRBV18, with D possibly being TRBD2 (5 bases). This CDR3 has 14 residues. In germline, CDR1 is KGHSH, CDR2 LQKENI. The V gene lost 4 bases and the J gene lost 4 bases, with 13 bases spanning the gap. CDR3 nucleotides: TGTGCCAGCTCACGCTCCCAAGGAGGAGAGACCCAGTACTTC. This gives the protein CASSRSQGGETQYF.

CDR3 in amino acids: CASSLDRRTRAFF. CDR3 nucleotide sequence: TGTGCCAGCAGCTTAGACCGCCGGACTAGAGCTTTCTTT. The genes are TRBV11-3 and TRBJ1-1; no firm D call. Germline values: CDR1 SGHNT, CDR2 YENEEA. This CDR3 region has 13 residues. V lost 0 bases and J lost 10, with 12 bases in between. The full variable domain, in which reference TRBV11-3 and TRBJ1-1 provide the parts outside the CDR3, is EAGVVQSPRYKIIEKKQPVAFWCNPISGHNTLYWYLQNLGQGPELLIRYENEEAVDDSQLPKDRFSAERLKGVDSTLKIQPAELGDSAVYLCASSLDRRTRAFFGQGTRLTVV.

The chain combines TRBV18 with TRBJ1-2, with D tentatively TRBD1 (5 bases). This CDR3 is built from 15 residues. Trimming stripped 2 bases from V and 4 bases from J, with 14 bases between. Germline V gene sequence: CDR1 KGHSH, CDR2 LQKENI. In DNA, the CDR3 is TGTGCCAGCTCACCAGCGACGGGCAGGGCCTATGGCTACACCTTC. This codes for CASSPATGRAYGYTF. Drawing the rest from reference TRBV18 and TRBJ1-2, the complete variable domain is NAGVMQNPRHLVRRRGQEARLRCSPMKGHSHVYWYRQLPEEGLKFMVYLQKENIIDESGMPKERFSAEFPKEGPSILRIQQVVRGDSAAYFCASSPATGRAYGYTFGSGTRLTVV.

This chain connects TRBV11-1 to TRBJ2-6; tentatively, D is TRBD1 or TRBD2 (5 bases each). Per germline, CDR1 SGHAT and CDR2 FQDESV (reference sequence). The CDR3 covers 18 residues. Trimming left V 5 bases short and J 1 base short, with 18 bases between. CDR3 in DNA: TGTGCCAGCAGCCGTTCCGGGACGCCCTTATCTGGGGCCAACGTCCTGACTTTC. It encodes CASSRSGTPLSGANVLTF. The variable domain in full, with the rest retrieved from reference TRBV11-1 and TRBJ2-6, is EAEVAQSPRYKITEKSQAVAFWCDPISGHATLYWYRQILGQGPELLVQFQDESVVDDSQLPKDRFSAERLKGVDSTLKIQPAELGDSAMYLCASSRSGTPLSGANVLTFGAGSRLTVL.

This chain connects TRBV19 to TRBJ2-1; D is perhaps TRBD2 (6 bases). The CDR3 totals 16 residues. Trimming took off 0 bases at V and 8 bases at J, with 17 bases between the two ends. Per germline, CDR1 LNHDA and CDR2 SQIVND (reference sequence). Here the CDR3 DNA reads TGTGCCAGTAGTATAGAGCGTGGGAGGATGAAAGATGAGCAGTTCTTC. Translation: CASSIERGRMKDEQFF.

The chain is built from TRBV2 and TRBJ2-7; a possible D gene is TRBD2 (6 bases). With 4 bases removed from V and 4 bases from J, the gap between germline ends came to 17 bases. Germline V gives CDR1 SNHLY, CDR2 FYNNEI. The length of the CDR3 is 15 residues. CDR3 in DNA: TGTGCCAGCAGTGGAGCGATGGGCGGGATTTACGAGCAGTACTTC. It translates to CASSGAMGGIYEQYF.

This sequence joins TRBV30 and TRBJ1-4; TRBD1 might be the D (6 bases). Germline V CDR1 and CDR2: GTSNPN, SVGIG (reference sequence). The CDR3 length is 15 residues. V was pared by 0 bases and J by 5 bases, with 13 bases between. The CDR3 DNA follows: TGTGCCTGGAGTGTTTACAGGGAGGCCAATGAAAAACTGTTTTTT. This gives the protein CAWSVYREANEKLFF.

This chain joins TRBV29-1 and TRBJ1-1; D might be TRBD1 (5 bases). Germline assignment: CDR1 SQVTM and CDR2 ANQGSEA. Trimming stripped 7 bases from V and 3 bases from J, with 15 bases between. The CDR3 covers 13 residues. The CDR3 DNA sequence: TGCAGCGCCGCCCCAGGGTCCGACACTGAAGCTTTCTTT. Its protein product is CSAAPGSDTEAFF.

The J gene is TRBJ1-5, the V gene TRBV30; D might be TRBD1 (5 bases). The germline V gene has CDR1 GTSNPN and CDR2 SVGIG (reference sequence). This CDR3 comprises 14 residues. Trimming took off 2 bases at V and 3 bases at J, with 11 bases between the two ends. The CDR3 reads CAWSPGTDNQPQHF. DNA for the CDR3: TGTGCCTGGAGTCCCGGGACTGACAATCAGCCCCAGCATTTT.

This clone was observed a few times. This sequence joins TRBV30 and TRBJ2-1; a weak D match, TRBD2 (5 bases). The CDR3 sequence is 14 residues long. In germline, CDR1 is GTSNPN, CDR2 SVGIG (reference sequence). The ends were cut back, 0 bases at V and 10 bases at J, with 16 bases in the middle. The CDR3 bases are TGTGCCTGGAGTGTACCCTCCTCTGGGAGCGAGCAGTTCTTC. Protein: CAWSVPSSGSEQFF.

The chain joins TRBV5-1 to TRBJ2-7, with D tentatively TRBD1 (6 bases). The V gene's germline CDR1 is SGHRS and CDR2 YFSETQ. CDR3 length equals 14 residues. V shed 4 bases and J shed 1 base, with 12 bases lying between them. The CDR3 DNA follows: TGCGCCAGCAGCCCCGGGGACACTTCCTACGAGCAGTACTTC. It is translated as CASSPGDTSYEQYF.

The chain joins TRBV10-1 to TRBJ1-2; 7 bases map to TRBD1. The CDR3 has 13 amino acids. From germline, CDR1 is WNHNN and CDR2 SYGVQD (reference sequence). V gave up 5 bases and J gave up 4 bases; unmatched junction bases: 4. DNA of the CDR3: TGCGCCAGCAGTTCGACAGGGTCCTATGGCTACACCTTC. Amino acid sequence: CASSSTGSYGYTF.

The chain uses TRBV5-1 and TRBJ2-1, with 8 bases matching TRBD2. The CDR3 spans 14 residues. CDR1 is SGHRS, CDR2 YFSETQ, per germline. V was pared by 7 bases and J by 8 bases, with 11 bases of the junction left unmatched. CDR3 sequence (DNA): TGCGCCAGCGGAGGGCTAGCGGGCCGGGATGAGCAGTTCTTC. Translation: CASGGLAGRDEQFF.

V gene TRBV5-1 combines with J gene TRBJ2-3, with D tentatively TRBD1 or TRBD2 (7 bases each). CDR3 length: 16 amino acids. The germline V and J ends were trimmed by 4 bases and 3 bases, with 18 bases remaining between them. Per the germline V gene, CDR1 is SGHRS and CDR2 is YFSETQ. The CDR3 DNA follows: TGCGCCAGCAGCCCGTGGACAGGCGGGGGAACAGATACGCAGTATTTT. It specifies CASSPWTGGGTDTQYF.

This chain links TRBV15 with TRBJ2-5; 7 nucleotides match TRBD2. CDR1 is LNHNV and CDR2 is YYDKDF in the germline V gene (reference sequence). Trimming cost V 0 bases and J 5 bases; bases outside gene matches: 3. The CDR3 covers 14 residues. CDR3 coding DNA: TGTGCCACCAGCAGAGATGTGGGGGGGGAGACCCAGTACTTC. This gives the protein CATSRDVGGETQYF.

This clone was seen a handful of times. The rearrangement uses TRBV6-5 and TRBJ2-1; no clear D. The CDR3 totals 14 residues. CDR1 and CDR2 (germline): MNHEY, SVGAGI. V lost 7 bases, J lost 2 bases, and 12 bases lay in between. The CDR3 DNA reads TGTGCCAGCAAGCGACCGTCTCCCTACAATGAGCAGTTCTTC. This translates into CASKRPSPYNEQFF.